The 18 T cell receptor beta chains reported below all come from one sample, sequenced in a study of vaccination effects on CD4 cells after COVID-19. Clones were read by immunoSEQ multiplex PCR, and TCRdb kept only the in-frame ones, dropping some. Of 25,000 to 35,000 clones listed, 83% are singletons. Their specific antigens are unknown. Expansion of antigen-specific CD4+ T cells with viral peptide pools was carried out by the ViraFEST assay before sequencing. CD4+ T cells were isolated after about eleven days of culture. Of the BNT162b2 and mRNA-1273 vaccines, participants received two doses of one or the other. The source was CD4+ T cells from PBMCs cultured with HCoV-NL63 spike peptides, collected after COVID-19 vaccination. The receptors here all came from a human donor who received a COVID-19 vaccine. Some clones in this sample may be carry-over from other donors' samples.

V is TRBV2 and J is TRBJ1-1, with TRBD1 identical over 7 bases. CDR1 and CDR2 from the germline V gene are SNHLY and FYNNEI. The CDR3 is 15 amino acids. J gave up 5 bases and V 4 bases, and 10 bases lay outside the gene matches. In DNA form, the CDR3 reads TGTGCCAGCAGTGCCCGGGACAGCCGTGGGACTGAAGCTTTCTTT. Its protein product is CASSARDSRGTEAFF.

The chain employs TRBV2 and TRBJ2-4, with D perhaps matching TRBD2 (5 bases). The germline gives CDR1 SNHLY, CDR2 FYNNEI. This CDR3 contains 14 residues. The ends were cut back, 3 bases at V and 4 bases at J, with 10 bases in the middle. For the CDR3, the DNA is TGTGCCAGCAGTGACGGGAACGTTAAAAACATTCAGTACTTC. This gives the protein CASSDGNVKNIQYF.

The chain is built from TRBV25-1 and TRBJ1-4; 8 positions agree with TRBD1. The V segment lost 3 bases and the J segment 8 bases; nucleotides outside the gene matches: 5. Germline V gives CDR1 MGHDK, CDR2 SYGVNS. The CDR3 is 14 amino acids. The CDR3 coding sequence is TGTGCCAGCAGTGACCTACAGGGGGACGAAAAACTGTTTTTT. It translates to CASSDLQGDEKLFF.

The chain combines TRBV18 with TRBJ1-1; D is unclear. V dropped 3 bases and J dropped 1 base, with 9 bases sitting between them. This CDR3 is 14 amino acids long. The germline V gene has CDR1 KGHSH and CDR2 LQKENI. The CDR3 loop reads CASSPSAGNTEAFF. DNA of the CDR3: TGTGCCAGCTCACCTTCCGCCGGGAACACTGAAGCTTTCTTT. The complete variable domain, with remaining parts taken from reference TRBV18 and TRBJ1-1, reads NAGVMQNPRHLVRRRGQEARLRCSPMKGHSHVYWYRQLPEEGLKFMVYLQKENIIDESGMPKERFSAEFPKEGPSILRIQQVVRGDSAAYFCASSPSAGNTEAFFGQGTRLTVV.

This clone was counted a few times. The J gene is TRBJ1-5, the V gene TRBV10-1; no definite D call. CDR1 and CDR2 (germline): WNHNN, SYGVQD (reference sequence). V lost 5 bases and J 0 bases, leaving 8 bases between the germline ends. The CDR3 has 14 amino acids. The CDR3 DNA follows: TGCGCCAGCAGTCAGAGTTATAGCAATCAGCCCCAGCATTTT. Its protein product is CASSQSYSNQPQHF.

This clone appeared a single time. The V call is TRBV18, the J call TRBJ2-3; TRBD2 matches 7 bases. Germline-derived CDR1 and CDR2 are KGHSH and LQKENI. The junction had 7 bases not matched to a gene; V was cut back by 4 bases and J by 0 bases. This CDR3 has 16 amino acids. The CDR3 DNA reads as TGTGCCAGCTCACTCCGGAGCGGGACTAGCACAGATACGCAGTATTTT. Protein product: CASSLRSGTSTDTQYF.

This chain connects TRBV19 to TRBJ2-2, with TRBD2 matching 16 bases. V shed 5 bases and J 3 bases; nucleotides not matched to a gene: 6. Germline V gives CDR1 LNHDA, CDR2 SQIVND (reference sequence). CDR3 length equals 18 residues. The CDR3 here is CASSVGLAGGRDTGELFF. The CDR3 bases are TGTGCCAGTAGTGTGGGACTAGCGGGAGGGCGGGACACCGGGGAGCTGTTTTTT. Full variable domain (remainder filled in from reference TRBV19 and TRBJ2-2): DGGITQSPKYLFRKEGQNVTLSCEQNLNHDAMYWYRQDPGQGLRLIYYSQIVNDFQKGDIAEGYSVSREKKESFPLTVTSAQKNPTAFYLCASSVGLAGGRDTGELFFGEGSRLTVL.

This clone has only one observation. V gene TRBV19 combines with J gene TRBJ1-5; D gene ambiguous. With 1 base removed from V and 1 base from J, the gap between germline ends came to 14 bases. Germline CDR1 and CDR2: LNHDA and SQIVND (reference sequence). The CDR3 runs 17 residues. CDR3 region: CASSIGSPAMSNQPQHF. In DNA, the CDR3 is TGTGCCAGTAGTATAGGATCTCCCGCGATGAGCAATCAGCCCCAGCATTTT.

J is TRBJ2-1 and V is TRBV11-2; D unresolved. In germline, CDR1 is SGHAT, CDR2 FQNNGV. V lost 3 bases and J lost 5, with 14 bases in between. The CDR3 has 15 residues. CDR3 DNA sequence: TGTGCCAGCAGCTTCGGTCCCTATGGGGACAATGAGCAGTTCTTC. Amino acids: CASSFGPYGDNEQFF.

The rearrangement uses TRBV29-1 and TRBJ2-5, with a tentative D call TRBD1 (6 bases). Per the germline V gene, CDR1 is SQVTM and CDR2 is ANQGSEA. V lost 0 bases and J 5 bases, leaving 19 bases between the germline ends. The CDR3 is 16 residues long. The CDR3 sequence is CSVEDLFYRERETQYF. Here the CDR3 DNA reads TGCAGCGTTGAAGATCTTTTTTACAGGGAGAGGGAGACCCAGTACTTC.

This rearrangement joins TRBV27 to TRBJ2-5, with 7 bases that match TRBD1. The V and J ends lost 6 bases and 7 bases, in that order; junction bases with no gene match: 8. Germline assignment: CDR1 MNHEY and CDR2 SMNVEV (reference sequence). This CDR3 is built from 13 residues. In DNA, the CDR3 is TGTGCCAGCAGCCTGACAGGGCTCGGGACCCAGTACTTC. Protein: CASSLTGLGTQYF.

This clone has only one observation. The J gene is TRBJ2-2, the V gene TRBV12-5; tentatively, D is TRBD1 (5 bases). V lost 4 bases and J lost 4, with 13 bases in between. The germline CDR1 and CDR2 sequences are LGHNT and FRNRAP. The length of the CDR3 is 15 residues. CDR3 residues: CASGSRAGFTGELFF. Here the CDR3 DNA reads TGTGCTAGTGGTTCAAGGGCAGGGTTCACCGGGGAGCTGTTTTTT.

The chain combines TRBV9 with TRBJ2-2; 16 bases line up with TRBD2. Unmatched junction bases numbered 13, after V lost 2 bases and J lost 6 bases. Germline assignment: CDR1 SGDLS and CDR2 YYNGEE. This CDR3 spans 20 amino acids. CDR3 residues: CASSVGTSGGVTALAGELFF. The CDR3, as DNA: TGTGCCAGCAGCGTTGGGACTAGCGGGGGGGTCACGGCTTTAGCCGGGGAGCTGTTTTTT.

The chain combines TRBV19 with TRBJ2-1; 10 nucleotides line up with TRBD2. Germline V lookup: CDR1 LNHDA, CDR2 SQIVND (reference sequence). The CDR3 has 15 residues. J gave up 3 bases and V 5 bases, and 4 bases lay outside the gene matches. The CDR3 is CASSSQRGGYNEQFF. The CDR3 coding sequence is TGTGCCAGTAGTTCTCAGCGGGGGGGCTACAATGAGCAGTTCTTC.

The CDR3 nucleotides are TGCGCCAGCAGTTTGGGACTAGCTATGGACATTCAGTACTTC. Protein: CASSLGLAMDIQYF. This sequence joins TRBV10-2 and TRBJ2-4; 9 positions match TRBD2. Germline CDR1 WSHSY, CDR2 SAAADI. The CDR3 extends over 14 amino acids. V gave up 5 bases and J gave up 8 bases; unmatched junction bases: 7.

The J gene is TRBJ2-2, the V gene TRBV6-2 or TRBV6-3, with TRBD2 as a possible D gene (5 bases). The CDR3 runs to 15 residues. Trimming removed 4 bases from V and 3 bases from J, with 12 bases in between. Germline assignment: CDR1 MNHEY and CDR2 SVGEGT. The CDR3 nucleotides read TGTGCCAGCAGTTCTAGCTCCGGATACACCGGGGAGCTGTTTTTT. Protein sequence: CASSSSSGYTGELFF.

The chain links TRBV21-1 to TRBJ2-7; the table's D call, TRBD2, was not checked against the DNA. TRBV21-1 is deemed a pseudogene. The CDR3 contains 18 residues. CDR3: CASSNPGLAGGLSYEQYV. The CDR3, as DNA: TGTGCCAGCAGCAACCCAGGACTAGCGGGGGGACTTTCCTACGAGCAGTACGTC.

V usage is TRBV9 and J usage is TRBJ1-6, with D unclear. Trimming stripped 0 bases from V and 9 bases from J, with 10 bases between. This CDR3 comprises 14 residues. Germline V gives CDR1 SGDLS, CDR2 YYNGEE. CDR3 loop: CASSVGSGGSPLHF. CDR3 DNA sequence: TGTGCCAGCAGCGTAGGATCAGGAGGTTCACCCCTCCACTTT. The full variable domain, with the rest looked up from reference TRBV9 and TRBJ1-6, is DSGVTQTPKHLITATGQRVTLRCSPRSGDLSVYWYQQSLDQGLQFLIQYYNGEERAKGNILERFSAQQFPDLHSELNLSSLELGDSALYFCASSVGSGGSPLHFGNGTRLTVT.